Presented here are 23 T cell receptor beta chains from one specimen sequenced in a study of CD8 T cells in ankylosing spondylitis. TCRdb itself ran the 5' RACE reads through MiXCR, one entry per CDR3 protein. This sample has about 400,000 distinct CDR3 sequences; more than 20% occur once, and the top ten carry 10% to 15%. Sequenced input: blood, either unsorted or a sorted T cell fraction (not recorded which). The source is a male donor with ankylosing spondylitis or in good health (not recorded which).

This rearrangement joins TRBV5-1 to TRBJ2-7; 7 nucleotides match TRBD1. Germline V gene data show CDR1 as SGHRS and CDR2 as YFSETQ. The CDR3 runs 13 residues. J was trimmed by 6 bases and V by 1 base; bases with no gene match: 4. DNA of the CDR3: TGCGCCAGCAGCTTGTTACAGGGGCGCGAGCAGTACTTC. Translated, it gives CASSLLQGREQYF.

Comments on this clonotype: An end of the junction differs from the germline gene, which may be a read error. This sequence joins TRBV6-1 and TRBJ2-1; the match to TRBD1 covers 8 bases. This CDR3 region has 13 residues. The germline gives CDR1 MNHNS, CDR2 SASEGT. The CDR3 sequence is CASREAQGGEQFF. CDR3 nucleotides: TGTGCCAGCAGGGAAGCACAGGGGGGTGAGCAGTTCTTC.

The chain links TRBV4-1 to TRBJ2-1; unclear D gene. The CDR3 totals 13 residues. V gave up 4 bases and J gave up 7 bases, with 11 bases separating them. In germline, CDR1 is MGHRA, CDR2 YSYEKL. CDR3 bases: TGCGCCAGCAGCCCCTGGTATGGTAATGAGCAGTTCTTC. Amino acids: CASSPWYGNEQFF.

The CDR3 DNA reads TGTGCCAGCAGTTTTGGGCGGAACAAAGAGACCCAGTACTTC. Amino acids: CASSFGRNKETQYF. The chain recombines TRBV12-3 or TRBV12-4 with TRBJ2-5; no reliable D call. The CDR3 consists of 14 residues. V lost 3 bases and J 3 bases, leaving 11 bases between the germline ends.

The V gene is TRBV6-1, the J gene TRBJ2-3; TRBD2 matches at 7 bases. The CDR3 extends over 14 amino acids. From germline, CDR1 is MNHNS and CDR2 SASEGT. Unmatched junction bases numbered 4, after V lost 7 bases and J lost 0 bases. In nucleotides, the CDR3 is TGTGCCAGCACCACTAGCGCTAGCACAGATACGCAGTATTTT. Its protein product is CASTTSASTDTQYF.

This clonotype was detected a few times. The chain is built from TRBV9 and TRBJ2-3; D unclear. The germline gives CDR1 SGDLS, CDR2 YYNGEE. The length of the CDR3 is 15 residues. The V gene lost 0 bases and the J gene lost 0 bases, with 8 bases spanning the gap. The CDR3 loop reads CASSVGAGSTDTQYF. CDR3 in DNA: TGTGCCAGCAGCGTAGGGGCAGGTAGCACAGATACGCAGTATTTT. Using reference TRBV9 and TRBJ2-3 for the parts outside the CDR3, the full variable domain is DSGVTQTPKHLITATGQRVTLRCSPRSGDLSVYWYQQSLDQGLQFLIQYYNGEERAKGNILERFSAQQFPDLHSELNLSSLELGDSALYFCASSVGAGSTDTQYFGPGTRLTVL.

The chain uses TRBV7-9 and TRBJ2-7, with D possibly TRBD2 on 5 matching bases. V gave up 5 bases and J gave up 4 bases, with 18 bases separating them. Germline CDR1 is SEHNR and CDR2 is FQNEAQ (reference sequence). This CDR3 comprises 15 residues. The CDR3 DNA is TGTGCCAGCAGCCCTCGGATCCCACGGGGTTACGAGCAGTACTTC. Translation: CASSPRIPRGYEQYF. Full variable domain (rest looked up from reference TRBV7-9 and TRBJ2-7): DTGVSQNPRHKITKRGQNVTFRCDPISEHNRLYWYRQTLGQGPEFLTYFQNEAQLEKSRLLSDRFSAERPKGSFSTLEIQRTEQGDSAMYLCASSPRIPRGYEQYFGPGTRLTVT.

This clonotype appeared a few times. The chain is built from TRBV28 and TRBJ2-7, with D possibly TRBD1 on 6 matching bases. The CDR3 sequence is 13 residues long. Trimming cost V 6 bases and J 2 bases, with 11 bases left between them. CDR1 is MDHEN, CDR2 SYDVKM, per germline. CDR3 residues: CASSFTGTYEQYF. In nucleotides, the CDR3 is TGTGCCAGCAGCTTTACAGGGACCTACGAGCAGTACTTC.

The chain links TRBV27 to TRBJ2-7, with D possibly being TRBD2 (5 bases). Germline V gene lookup returns CDR1 MNHEY and CDR2 SMNVEV (reference sequence). The V end was cut by 5 bases, the J end by 4 bases, with 21 bases between. The CDR3 runs 16 residues. The CDR3 sequence: CASSLGVGVSAYEQYF. CDR3 sequence (DNA): TGTGCCAGCAGTCTTGGGGTCGGGGTCTCCGCATACGAGCAGTACTTC.

The chain is built from TRBV12-3 or TRBV12-4 and TRBJ2-1; 12 nucleotides agree with TRBD2. Trimming took 2 bases from V and 6 from J; bases not matched to a gene: 2. The CDR3 contains 15 residues. The CDR3 loop reads CASSLRGLAGNEQFF. Here the CDR3 DNA reads TGTGCCAGCAGTTTACGGGGACTAGCGGGCAATGAGCAGTTCTTC.

The genes are TRBV14 and TRBJ2-1; D is possibly TRBD1 (6 bases). The length of the CDR3 is 14 residues. CDR1 is SGHDN and CDR2 is FVKESK in the germline V gene. Trimming cost V 4 bases and J 5 bases, with 12 bases left between them. CDR3 DNA: TGTGCCAGCAGCCCGAACAGGGTCCACAATGAGCAGTTCTTC. This sequence encodes CASSPNRVHNEQFF.

J is TRBJ1-5 and V is TRBV11-2; unclear D gene. Germline CDR1 and CDR2: SGHAT and FQNNGV. This CDR3 is built from 17 residues. Trimming pared 1 base from V and 2 bases from J, leaving 15 bases between. This chain's CDR3 is CASSLGSRGVGNQPQHF. As DNA, the CDR3 is TGTGCCAGCAGCTTAGGGTCCCGTGGGGTCGGCAATCAGCCCCAGCATTTT. The variable domain in full, with the rest retrieved from reference TRBV11-2 and TRBJ1-5, is EAGVAQSPRYKIIEKRQSVAFWCNPISGHATLYWYQQILGQGPKLLIQFQNNGVVDDSQLPKDRFSAERLKGVDSTLKIQPAKLEDSAVYLCASSLGSRGVGNQPQHFGDGTRLSIL.

This clonotype was observed a handful of times. This chain uses TRBV10-2 with TRBJ1-5; 10 nucleotides line up with TRBD1. V was pared by 2 bases and J by 3 bases, with 4 bases of the junction left unmatched. CDR1 is WSHSY and CDR2 is SAAADI in the germline V gene. This CDR3 is 16 amino acids long. CDR3 sequence (DNA): TGCGCCAGCAGTGAGCGACAGGGGGCAACCAATCAGCCCCAGCATTTT. Protein: CASSERQGATNQPQHF.

This clonotype turned up a few times. This chain links TRBV4-1 with TRBJ2-5, with TRBD1 identical over 8 bases. Germline trimming cut 4 bases from V and 4 bases from J; bases unmatched to any gene: 5. Looked up from germline, CDR1 is MGHRA and CDR2 is YSYEKL. The CDR3 loop spans 14 amino acids. CDR3 protein: CASSPGQGPETQYF. In nucleotides, the CDR3 is TGCGCCAGCAGCCCTGGACAGGGACCAGAGACCCAGTACTTC.

At least ten counts were recorded for this clonotype. This chain links TRBV12-3 or TRBV12-4 with TRBJ1-4, with TRBD1 identical over 7 bases. V shed 7 bases, J shed 3 bases, and the junction held 5 bases outside the gene matches. CDR3 length equals 14 residues. The CDR3 DNA sequence: TGTGCCAGCACCCCGGGACAGCCTAATGAAAAACTGTTTTTT. The encoded protein is CASTPGQPNEKLFF.

V gene TRBV20-1 combines with J gene TRBJ2-1; TRBD2 matches at 7 bases. The CDR3 length is 16 residues. Germline CDR1 DFQATT, CDR2 SNEGSKA (reference sequence). V shed 0 bases, J shed 3 bases, and the junction held 8 bases outside the gene matches. CDR3 amino acids: CSAREMSLADYNEQFF. CDR3 nucleotide sequence: TGCAGTGCTAGAGAAATGAGCCTAGCGGACTACAATGAGCAGTTCTTC.

This clonotype showed up many times. V is TRBV29-1 and J is TRBJ2-2, with TRBD1 identical over 9 bases. The CDR3 length is 18 residues. Germline CDR1 and CDR2: SQVTM and ANQGSEA. Trimming took 2 bases from V and 3 from J; bases not matched to a gene: 13. CDR3 DNA: TGCAGCGTTGAATTGGTGAGGACAGGGGTGGCGGACACCGGGGAGCTGTTTTTT. As protein: CSVELVRTGVADTGELFF.

This chain joins TRBV29-1 and TRBJ2-2; 7 nucleotides align to TRBD2. CDR3 length: 14 residues. V lost 6 bases and J lost 4; bases outside the gene matches: 8. CDR1 SQVTM and CDR2 ANQGSEA come from the germline V gene. The CDR3 region has the DNA TGCAGCGTCGCTGGGACTACATCCACCGGGGAGCTGTTTTTT. Encoded protein: CSVAGTTSTGELFF.

The V and J genes are TRBV29-1 and TRBJ2-5; D could derive from TRBD1 or TRBD2 (6 bases each). Germline V CDR1 and CDR2: SQVTM, ANQGSEA. The CDR3 spans 13 residues. V dropped 2 bases and J dropped 5 bases, with 12 bases sitting between them. The CDR3 DNA sequence: TGCAGCGTTGAAAGGGGGGCAGGGGAGACCCAGTACTTC. As protein: CSVERGAGETQYF. The full variable domain, with the rest looked up from reference TRBV29-1 and TRBJ2-5, is SAVISQKPSRDICQRGTSLTIQCQVDSQVTMMFWYRQQPGQSLTLIATANQGSEATYESGFVIDKFPISRPNLTFSTLTVSNMSPEDSSIYLCSVERGAGETQYFGPGTRLLVL.

This clonotype was seen a handful of times. The J gene is TRBJ2-2, the V gene TRBV3-1, with 11 bases identical to TRBD1. The CDR3 sequence is 16 residues long. The ends lost 6 bases at V and 0 bases at J; junction bases unmatched: 3. Germline CDR1 reads LGHDT; CDR2 reads YNNKEL (reference sequence). The CDR3 nucleotides read TGTGCCAGCAGTCCGGGACAGGGGGCGAACACCGGGGAGCTGTTTTTT. Translation gives CASSPGQGANTGELFF.

This chain links TRBV28 with TRBJ2-1; D not certain. Germline V lookup: CDR1 MDHEN, CDR2 SYDVKM. CDR3 size: 13 residues. The germline V and J ends were trimmed by 5 bases and 5 bases, with 10 bases remaining between them. CDR3 sequence (DNA): TGTGCCAGCAGTCCCATGGGTGACAATGAGCAGTTCTTC. This codes for CASSPMGDNEQFF.

This clonotype was seen a handful of times. CDR3 sequence (DNA): TGTGCCAGCAGTGTCCGCCAGACAGGGAGCTCCTACGAGCAGTACTTC. Its protein product is CASSVRQTGSSYEQYF. The rearrangement joins TRBV2 to TRBJ2-7, with 7 bases aligning to TRBD1. Germline trimming cut 4 bases from V and 0 bases from J; bases unmatched to any gene: 9. The CDR3 has 16 residues. Germline assignment: CDR1 SNHLY and CDR2 FYNNEI.

This clonotype appeared a few times. The chain carries TRBV20-1 and TRBJ2-1, with 8 positions matching TRBD2. With V trimmed by 4 bases and J by 8 bases, 7 bases remained unmatched. This CDR3 is 13 amino acids long. Germline CDR1 reads DFQATT; CDR2 reads SNEGSKA (reference sequence). CDR3 in amino acids: CSATGGAGDEQFF. The CDR3 DNA follows: TGCAGTGCTACCGGGGGGGCCGGTGATGAGCAGTTCTTC.